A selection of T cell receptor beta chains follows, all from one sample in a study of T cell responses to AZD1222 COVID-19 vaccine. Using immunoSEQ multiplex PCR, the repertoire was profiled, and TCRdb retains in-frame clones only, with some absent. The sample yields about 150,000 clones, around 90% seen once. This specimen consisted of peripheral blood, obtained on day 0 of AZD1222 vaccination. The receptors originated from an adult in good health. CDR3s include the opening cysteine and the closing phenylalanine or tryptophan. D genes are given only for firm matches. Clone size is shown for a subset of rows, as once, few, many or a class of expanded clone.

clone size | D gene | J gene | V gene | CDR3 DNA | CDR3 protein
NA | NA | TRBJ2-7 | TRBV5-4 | TGTGCCAGCAGCTCACAGAACACCTACGAGCAGTACTTC | CASSSQNTYEQYF
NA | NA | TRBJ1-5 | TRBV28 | TGTGCCAGCAGGCTTGGGGTAGCCGATCAGCCCCAGCATTTT | CASRLGVADQPQHF
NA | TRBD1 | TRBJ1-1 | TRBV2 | TGTGCCAGCAGCCCCCGGGACAGGGGCCCTGAAGCTTTCTTT | CASSPRDRGPEAFF
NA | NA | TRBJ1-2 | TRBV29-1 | TGCAGCGTTGAGGCCTCTAACTATGGCTACACCTTC | CSVEASNYGYTF
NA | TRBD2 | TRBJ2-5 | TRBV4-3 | TGCGCCAGCAGCCCCCCGGGACTAGCGACAGAGACCCAGTACTTC | CASSPPGLATETQYF
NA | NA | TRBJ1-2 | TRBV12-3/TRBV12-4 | TGTGCCAGCAGTTTCATGGCCTATGGCTACACCTTC | CASSFMAYGYTF
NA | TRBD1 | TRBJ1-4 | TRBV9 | TGTGCCAGCAGCGTAGTGGGACAGGGGGGAAAACTGTTTTTT | CASSVVGQGGKLFF
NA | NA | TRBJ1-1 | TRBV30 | TGTGCCTGGAGTGTATGGGGAGGGGAGAACACTGAAGCTTTCTTT | CAWSVWGGENTEAFF
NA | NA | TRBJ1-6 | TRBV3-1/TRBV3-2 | TGTGCCAGCAGCCAAGTAGGGTCGGGTTCTGGTTCACCCCTCCACTTT | CASSQVGSGSGSPLHF
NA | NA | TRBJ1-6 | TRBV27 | TGTGCCAGCAGTTTGGAGGGCTCCTATAATTCACCCCTCCACTTT | CASSLEGSYNSPLHF
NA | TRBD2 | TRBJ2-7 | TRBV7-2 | TGTGCCAGCAGCTACCAGGTACTAGCGGGGGCGCAGGAGCAGTACTTC | CASSYQVLAGAQEQYF
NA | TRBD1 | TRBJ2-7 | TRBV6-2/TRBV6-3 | TGTGCCAGCAGTCGCACCCGGGACAGAAACTACGAGCAGTACTTC | CASSRTRDRNYEQYF
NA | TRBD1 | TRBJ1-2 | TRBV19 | TGTGCCAGTAGTGTCAGGGGGCGCGACTATGGCTACACCTTC | CASSVRGRDYGYTF
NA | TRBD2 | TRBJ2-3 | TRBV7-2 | TGTGCCAGCAGCCCGACTAGCGGGAGGGATACGCAGTATTTT | CASSPTSGRDTQYF
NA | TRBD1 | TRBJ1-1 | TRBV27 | TGTGCCAGCAGCCCGGGACAGGGGCTGGGAACTGAAGCTTTCTTT | CASSPGQGLGTEAFF
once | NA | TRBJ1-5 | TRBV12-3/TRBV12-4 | TGTGCCAGCAGTTTAACCCTGAATGCAGCCCAGCATTTT | CASSLTLNAAQHF
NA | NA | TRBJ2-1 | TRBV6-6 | TGTGCCAGCAGTTACGGGTGGACCTATACGGATGAGCAGTTCTTC | CASSYGWTYTDEQFF
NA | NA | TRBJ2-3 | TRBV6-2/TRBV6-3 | TGTGCCAGCAGTTCTAACCGAGATACGCAGTATTTT | CASSSNRDTQYF
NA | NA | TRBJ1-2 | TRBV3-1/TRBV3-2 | TGTGCCAGCAGCTTCGACGGTACTAACTATGGCTACACCTTC | CASSFDGTNYGYTF
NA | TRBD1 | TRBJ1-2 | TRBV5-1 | TGCGCCAGCAGCTTGGGAGGACAGGGGGCGTCTAACTATGGCTACACCTTC | CASSLGGQGASNYGYTF
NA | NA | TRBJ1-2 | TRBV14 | TGTGCCAGCAGCCAAGATCTGGCAGGCCCGCGTCTGGATGGCTACACCTTC | CASSQDLAGPRLDGYTF
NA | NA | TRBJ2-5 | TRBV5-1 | TGCGCCAGCAGAGACCCCTTGTTTGCGGTAAACCGGACCCAGTACTTC | CASRDPLFAVNRTQYF
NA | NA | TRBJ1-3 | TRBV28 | TGTGCCAGCAGTTCACTGACAGCGGGAAACACCATATATTTT | CASSSLTAGNTIYF
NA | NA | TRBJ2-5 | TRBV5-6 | TGTGCCAGCAGCTTGGAACTAAAAGAGACCCAGTACTTC | CASSLELKETQYF
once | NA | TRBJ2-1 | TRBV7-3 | TGTGCCAGCGGGCGGGATTCCTACAATGAGCAGTTCTTC | CASGRDSYNEQFF
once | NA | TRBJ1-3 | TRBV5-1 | TGCGCCAGCAGCTGGTTACCAGAATCCGGAAACACCATATATTTT | CASSWLPESGNTIYF
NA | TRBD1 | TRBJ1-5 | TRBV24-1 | TGTGCCACCAGTGATCCAAAACAGGGGCTCCATCAGCCCCAGCATTTT | CATSDPKQGLHQPQHF
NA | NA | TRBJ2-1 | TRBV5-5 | TGTGCCAGCAGCTTGGTCGGGGGCGACTACAATGAGCAGTTCTTC | CASSLVGGDYNEQFF
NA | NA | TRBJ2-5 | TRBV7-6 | TGTGCCAGCAGCCCGAGGCGGGGGCCCCAAGAGACCCAGTACTTC | CASSPRRGPQETQYF
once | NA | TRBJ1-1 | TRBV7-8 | TGTGCCAGCAGCCTTGGTCCTGCAGGGACTGAAGCTTTCTTT | CASSLGPAGTEAFF
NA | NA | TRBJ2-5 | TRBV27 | TGTGCCAGCAGTTTAGACTGGCTAGCCCAAGAGACCCAGTACTTC | CASSLDWLAQETQYF
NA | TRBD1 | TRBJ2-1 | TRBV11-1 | TGTGCCAGCAGCCAGGGGACAGGGGGCTCCTACAATGAGCAGTTCTTC | CASSQGTGGSYNEQFF
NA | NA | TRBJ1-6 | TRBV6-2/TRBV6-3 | TGTGCCAGCAGCGAAAGAAGGGCAGGGCATTCACCCCTCCACTTT | CASSERRAGHSPLHF
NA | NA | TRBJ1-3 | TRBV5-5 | TGTGCCAGCAGCTCCGGGGCGGGTTTTGCTGGAAACACCATATATTTT | CASSSGAGFAGNTIYF